This T cell receptor (beta chain) was sequenced in a study of T cell repertoires in cytomegalovirus infection (dated by TCRdb to between 2018 and 2021). Study-level background: Peptide stimulations targeted recently identified HLA-C-restricted CMV epitopes, whose presentation resists viral immunomodulation, together with well-studied HLA-B-restricted epitopes. Donor HLA type was relevant to the analysis, because carriage of CMV infection together with the matching HLA type was indicated by public TCR beta signatures.

The table lists this clonotype with a few counts. Its recognized antigen is unknown. Base-call qualities are not available, and no considerably larger clone is one nucleotide away. V gives up 2 bases and J gives up 1 base, and the segment between their germline ends measures 8 bases. CDR1 and CDR2, looked up from the germline V gene, are MNHEY and SVGAGI. The CDR3 measures 14 amino acids from cysteine to phenylalanine. The entry retains the CDR3 DNA only, 42 bases that are in frame from base 1. Results the study describes overall, beyond this receptor: Carriers of CMV infection plus the relevant HLA type were discriminated by the cumulative frequency of public TCR beta family members in the study cohort and in an independent roughly 400-donor cohort. The ex vivo response was dominated by HLA-C-restricted CMV-specific TCR beta clonotypes, and the single most frequent clonotype in two of eight donors was supplied by these HLA-C-restricted clonotypes.

The instrument given in TCRdb is Illumina HiSeq 1500. In-frame beta chains were kept once TCRdb had trimmed the public reads at Q25 with fastp and called clones with MiXCR. Each entry merges the rows of one CDR3 protein and shows their most common DNA and genes. For this sample the table gives 650,000 to 850,000 distinct CDR3 sequences, of which approximately 32% were detected only once. The ten largest clones add up to around 13% of the sample. The sample's treatment or condition label, decoded: in vitro stimulation with specific CMV peptide epitopes to enrich CMV-specific T cells. The chain links TRBV6-5 with TRBJ1-1, with the D gene not clear enough to name. The starting material was cultured CD8+ T cells from PBMCs, obtained from culture after CMV antigen stimulation. The receptor was isolated from a human donor in good health (CMV status not recorded). Some clones in this sample may be carry-over from other donors' samples. The encoded CDR3 is CASSYSDPNTEAFF. The DNA reads TGTGCCAGCAGTTACAGTGATCCGAACACTGAAGCTTTCTTT.